This section outlines one T cell receptor beta chain sequence together with its context. TCRdb's table, derived via immunoSEQ multiplex PCR, lists solely in-frame clones and lacks some. The sample carries 150,000 to 200,000 clones, more than 75% recorded once. This sample was included in a study of cytomegalovirus exposure and HLA in healthy donors. Deletions cut 4 bases from V and 1 base from J, with 7 bases between. This CDR3 has 13 residues. The germline V gene has CDR1 SQVTM and CDR2 ANQGSEA. The source material was PBMCs. This receptor was taken from a woman between 18 and 30 years old in good health and CMV-seronegative. The chain combines TRBV29-1 with TRBJ1-4; maybe TRBD1 (6 bases). The CDR3 region is CSVVRGTNEKLFF. In DNA form, the CDR3 reads TGCAGCGTTGTCAGGGGAACTAATGAAAAACTGTTTTTT.